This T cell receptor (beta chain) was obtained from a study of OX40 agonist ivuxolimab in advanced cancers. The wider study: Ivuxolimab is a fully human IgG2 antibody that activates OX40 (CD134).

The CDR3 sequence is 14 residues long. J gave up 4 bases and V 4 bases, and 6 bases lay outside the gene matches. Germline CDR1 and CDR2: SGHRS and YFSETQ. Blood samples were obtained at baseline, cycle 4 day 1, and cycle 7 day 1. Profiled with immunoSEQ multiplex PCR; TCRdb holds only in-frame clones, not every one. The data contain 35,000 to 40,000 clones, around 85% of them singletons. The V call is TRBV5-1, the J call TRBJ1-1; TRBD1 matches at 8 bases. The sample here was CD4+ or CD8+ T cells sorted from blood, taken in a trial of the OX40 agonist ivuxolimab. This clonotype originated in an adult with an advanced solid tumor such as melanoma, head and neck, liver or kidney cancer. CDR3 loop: CASSAGQGGTEAFF. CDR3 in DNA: TGCGCCAGCAGCGCCGGACAGGGCGGCACTGAAGCTTTCTTT.